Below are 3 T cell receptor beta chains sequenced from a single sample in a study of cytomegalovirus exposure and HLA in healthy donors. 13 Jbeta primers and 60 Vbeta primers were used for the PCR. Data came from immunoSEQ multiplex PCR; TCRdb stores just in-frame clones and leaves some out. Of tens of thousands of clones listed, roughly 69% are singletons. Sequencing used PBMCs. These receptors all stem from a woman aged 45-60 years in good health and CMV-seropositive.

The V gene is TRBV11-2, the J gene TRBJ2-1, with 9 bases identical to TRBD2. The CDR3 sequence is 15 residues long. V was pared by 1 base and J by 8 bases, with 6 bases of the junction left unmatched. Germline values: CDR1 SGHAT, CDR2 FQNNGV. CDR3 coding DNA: TGTGCCAGCAGCTTAGCGGGCGGGGGGGCATATGAGCAGTTCTTC. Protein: CASSLAGGGAYEQFF.

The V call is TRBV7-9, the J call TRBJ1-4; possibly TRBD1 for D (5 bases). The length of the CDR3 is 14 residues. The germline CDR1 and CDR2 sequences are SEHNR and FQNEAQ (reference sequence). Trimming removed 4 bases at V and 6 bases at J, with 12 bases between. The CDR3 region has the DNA TGTGCCAGCAGCTCCCCCGACAGAGATGAAAAACTGTTTTTT. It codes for CASSSPDRDEKLFF. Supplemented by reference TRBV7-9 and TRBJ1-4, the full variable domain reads DTGVSQNPRHKITKRGQNVTFRCDPISEHNRLYWYRQTLGQGPEFLTYFQNEAQLEKSRLLSDRFSAERPKGSFSTLEIQRTEQGDSAMYLCASSSPDRDEKLFFGSGTQLSVL.

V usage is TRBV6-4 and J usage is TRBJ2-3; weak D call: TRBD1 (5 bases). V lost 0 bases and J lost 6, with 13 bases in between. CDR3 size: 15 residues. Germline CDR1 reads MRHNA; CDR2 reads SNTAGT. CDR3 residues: CASSDSIRAGDTQYF. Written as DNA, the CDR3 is TGTGCCAGCAGTGACTCGATTAGGGCAGGGGATACGCAGTATTTT.